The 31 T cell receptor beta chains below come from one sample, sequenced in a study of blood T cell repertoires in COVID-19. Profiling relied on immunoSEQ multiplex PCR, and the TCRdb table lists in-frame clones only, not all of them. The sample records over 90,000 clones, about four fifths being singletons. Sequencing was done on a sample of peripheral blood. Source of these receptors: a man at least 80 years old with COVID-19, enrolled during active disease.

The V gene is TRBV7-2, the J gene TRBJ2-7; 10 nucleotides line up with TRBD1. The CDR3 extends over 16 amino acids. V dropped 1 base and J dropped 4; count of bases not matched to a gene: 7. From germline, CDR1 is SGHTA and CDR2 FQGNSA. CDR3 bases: TGTGCCAGCAGCTTAGAAGGGGGACAGGGGCTTTACGAGCAGTACTTC. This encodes CASSLEGGQGLYEQYF.

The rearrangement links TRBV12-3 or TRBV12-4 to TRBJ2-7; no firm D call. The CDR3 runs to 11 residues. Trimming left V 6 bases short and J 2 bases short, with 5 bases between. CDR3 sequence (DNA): TGTGCCAGCAGCCGGGCCTACGAGCAGTACTTC. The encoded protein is CASSRAYEQYF.

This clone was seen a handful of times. CDR3 protein: CASSNTEGDNQPQHF. The CDR3 nucleotides read TGTGCCAGCAGTAATACAGAGGGGGACAATCAGCCCCAGCATTTT. The chain combines TRBV2 with TRBJ1-5; tentatively, D is TRBD1 (6 bases). Trimming took off 5 bases at V and 3 bases at J, with 14 bases between the two ends. The length of the CDR3 is 15 residues. The V gene's germline CDR1 is SNHLY and CDR2 FYNNEI.

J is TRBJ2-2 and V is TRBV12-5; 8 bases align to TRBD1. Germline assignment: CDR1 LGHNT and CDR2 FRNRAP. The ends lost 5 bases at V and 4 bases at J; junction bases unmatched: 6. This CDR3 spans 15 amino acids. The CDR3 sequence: CASGPGQGATGELFF. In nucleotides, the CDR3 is TGTGCTAGTGGTCCCGGACAGGGAGCCACCGGGGAGCTGTTTTTT.

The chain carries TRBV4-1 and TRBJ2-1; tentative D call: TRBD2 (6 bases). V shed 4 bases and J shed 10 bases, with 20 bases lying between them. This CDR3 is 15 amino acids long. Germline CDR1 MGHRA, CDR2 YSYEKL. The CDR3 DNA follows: TGCGCCAGCAGCCCTTCCCGGACTGGGGGGTTGGAGCAGTTCTTC. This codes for CASSPSRTGGLEQFF.

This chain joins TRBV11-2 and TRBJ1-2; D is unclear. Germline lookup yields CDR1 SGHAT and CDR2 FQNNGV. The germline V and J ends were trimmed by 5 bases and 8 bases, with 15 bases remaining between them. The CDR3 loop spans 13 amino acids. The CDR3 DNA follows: TGTGCCAGCAGCCTCGCCCAAACGAGGGGCTACACCTTC. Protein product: CASSLAQTRGYTF. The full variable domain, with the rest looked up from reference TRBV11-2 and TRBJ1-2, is EAGVAQSPRYKIIEKRQSVAFWCNPISGHATLYWYQQILGQGPKLLIQFQNNGVVDDSQLPKDRFSAERLKGVDSTLKIQPAKLEDSAVYLCASSLAQTRGYTFGSGTRLTVV.

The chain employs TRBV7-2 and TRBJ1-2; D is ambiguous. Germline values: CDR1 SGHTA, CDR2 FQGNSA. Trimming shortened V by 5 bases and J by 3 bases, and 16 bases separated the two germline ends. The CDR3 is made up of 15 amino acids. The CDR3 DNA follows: TGTGCCAGCAGCATGAGGGCGTTTTCCGACTATGGCTACACCTTC. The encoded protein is CASSMRAFSDYGYTF.

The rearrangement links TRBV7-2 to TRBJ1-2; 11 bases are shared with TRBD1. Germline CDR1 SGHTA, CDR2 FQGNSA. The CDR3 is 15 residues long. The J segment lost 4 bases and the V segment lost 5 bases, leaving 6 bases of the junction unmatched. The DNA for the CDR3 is TGTGCCAGCAGCCCGGGACAGGGGGTTGTCTATGGCTACACCTTC. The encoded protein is CASSPGQGVVYGYTF.

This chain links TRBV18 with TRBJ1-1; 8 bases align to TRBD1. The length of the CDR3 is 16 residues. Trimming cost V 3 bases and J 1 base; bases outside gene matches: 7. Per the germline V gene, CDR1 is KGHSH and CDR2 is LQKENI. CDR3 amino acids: CASSPRQGSTNTEAFF. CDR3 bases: TGTGCCAGCTCACCGAGACAGGGGTCGACGAACACTGAAGCTTTCTTT.

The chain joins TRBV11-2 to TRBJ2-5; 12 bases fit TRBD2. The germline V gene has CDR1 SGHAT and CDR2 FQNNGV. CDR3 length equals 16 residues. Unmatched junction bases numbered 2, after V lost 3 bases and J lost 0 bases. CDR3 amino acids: CASSFGTSGYQETQYF. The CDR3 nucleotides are TGTGCCAGCAGCTTCGGGACTAGCGGGTACCAAGAGACCCAGTACTTC.

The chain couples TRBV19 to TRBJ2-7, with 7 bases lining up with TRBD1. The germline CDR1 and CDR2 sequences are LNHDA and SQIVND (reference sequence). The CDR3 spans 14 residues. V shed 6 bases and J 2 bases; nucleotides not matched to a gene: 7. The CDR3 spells CASRTRQGTYEQYF. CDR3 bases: TGTGCCAGTAGGACTCGACAGGGTACCTACGAGCAGTACTTC.

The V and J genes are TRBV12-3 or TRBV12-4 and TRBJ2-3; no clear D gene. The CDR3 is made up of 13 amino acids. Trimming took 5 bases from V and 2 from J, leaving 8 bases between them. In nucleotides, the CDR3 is TGTGCCAGCAGTCCACTCTCCACAGATACGCAGTATTTT. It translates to CASSPLSTDTQYF.

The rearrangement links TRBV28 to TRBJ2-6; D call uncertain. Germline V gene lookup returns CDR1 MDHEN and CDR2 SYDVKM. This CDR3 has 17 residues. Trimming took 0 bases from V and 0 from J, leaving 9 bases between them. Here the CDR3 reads CASSLWEQSSGANVLTF. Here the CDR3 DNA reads TGTGCCAGCAGTTTATGGGAACAGAGCTCTGGGGCCAACGTCCTGACTTTC.

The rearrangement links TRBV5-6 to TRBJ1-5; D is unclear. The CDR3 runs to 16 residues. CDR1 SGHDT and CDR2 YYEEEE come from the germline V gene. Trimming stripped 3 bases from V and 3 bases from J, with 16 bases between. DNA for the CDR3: TGTGCCAGCAGCTCAAACATCCAGGCCTACAATCAGCCCCAGCATTTT. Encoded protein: CASSSNIQAYNQPQHF.

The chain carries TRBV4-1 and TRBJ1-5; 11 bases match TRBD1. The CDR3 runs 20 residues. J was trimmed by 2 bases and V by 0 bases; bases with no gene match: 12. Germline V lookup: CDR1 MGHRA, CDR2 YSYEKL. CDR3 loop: CASSQDTPTGTGGRNQPQHF. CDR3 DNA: TGCGCCAGCAGCCAAGATACACCAACCGGGACAGGGGGTCGCAATCAGCCCCAGCATTTT.

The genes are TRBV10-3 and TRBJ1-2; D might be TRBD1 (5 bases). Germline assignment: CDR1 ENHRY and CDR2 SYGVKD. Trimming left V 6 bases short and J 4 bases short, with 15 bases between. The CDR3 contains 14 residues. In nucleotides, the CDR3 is TGTGCCATCAGCGCTCGTGGCGGGACCTATGGCTACACCTTC. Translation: CAISARGGTYGYTF.

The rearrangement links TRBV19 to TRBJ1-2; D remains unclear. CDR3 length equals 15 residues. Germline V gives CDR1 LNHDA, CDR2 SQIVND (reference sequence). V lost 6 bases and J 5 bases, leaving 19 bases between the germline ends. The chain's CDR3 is CASSPPYGVLYGYTF. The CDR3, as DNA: TGTGCCAGTAGCCCCCCGTACGGGGTTCTTTATGGCTACACCTTC.

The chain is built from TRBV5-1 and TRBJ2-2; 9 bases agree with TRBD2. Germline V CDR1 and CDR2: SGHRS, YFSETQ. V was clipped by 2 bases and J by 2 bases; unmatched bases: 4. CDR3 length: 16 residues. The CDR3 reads CASSFGGRGNTGELFF. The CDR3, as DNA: TGCGCCAGCAGCTTCGGCGGGAGGGGTAACACCGGGGAGCTGTTTTTT.

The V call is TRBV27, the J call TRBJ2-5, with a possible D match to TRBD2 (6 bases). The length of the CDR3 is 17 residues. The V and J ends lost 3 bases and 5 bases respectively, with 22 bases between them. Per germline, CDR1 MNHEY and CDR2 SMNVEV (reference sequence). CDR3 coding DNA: TGTGCCAGCAGTTTGGGGACTGGGGGAAGGGGATTGGAGACCCAGTACTTC. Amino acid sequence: CASSLGTGGRGLETQYF.

For the CDR3, the DNA is TGTGCCAGCAGCCAAGTCACCGGATTTAGCGGAGGAGAGACCCAGTACTTC. Translated: CASSQVTGFSGGETQYF. The gene calls are TRBV3-1 (or the pseudogene TRBV3-2) and TRBJ2-5, with a possible D match to TRBD2 (6 bases). With 1 base removed from V and 4 bases from J, the gap between germline ends came to 19 bases. The CDR3 has 17 amino acids. Germline V lookup: CDR1 LGHDT, CDR2 YNNKEL (reference sequence).

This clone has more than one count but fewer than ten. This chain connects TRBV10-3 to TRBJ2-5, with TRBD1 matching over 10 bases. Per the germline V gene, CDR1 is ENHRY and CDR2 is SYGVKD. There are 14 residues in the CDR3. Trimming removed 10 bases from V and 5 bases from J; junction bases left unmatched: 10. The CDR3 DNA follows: TGTGCCACAGACCGGGACAGGGGCACGGAGACCCAGTACTTC. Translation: CATDRDRGTETQYF.

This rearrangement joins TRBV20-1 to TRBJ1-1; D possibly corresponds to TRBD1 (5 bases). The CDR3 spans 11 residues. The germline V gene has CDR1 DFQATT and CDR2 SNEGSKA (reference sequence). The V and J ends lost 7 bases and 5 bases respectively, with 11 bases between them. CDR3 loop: CSVGPLTEAFF. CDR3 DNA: TGCAGTGTGGGGCCTCTGACTGAAGCTTTCTTT.

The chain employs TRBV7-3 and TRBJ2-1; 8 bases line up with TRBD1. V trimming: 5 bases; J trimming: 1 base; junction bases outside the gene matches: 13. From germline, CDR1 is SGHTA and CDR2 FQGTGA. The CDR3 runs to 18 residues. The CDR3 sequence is CASSPRGLGAASYNEQFF. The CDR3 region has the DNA TGTGCCAGCAGCCCCAGGGGGCTTGGAGCGGCGTCCTACAATGAGCAGTTCTTC.

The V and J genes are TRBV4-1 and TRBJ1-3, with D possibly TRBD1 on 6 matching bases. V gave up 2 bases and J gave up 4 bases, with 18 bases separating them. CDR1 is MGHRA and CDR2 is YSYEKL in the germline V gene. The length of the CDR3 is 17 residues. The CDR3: CASSQLPGVITGNTIYF. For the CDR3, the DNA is TGCGCCAGCAGCCAACTGCCAGGGGTTATTACGGGAAACACCATATATTTT.

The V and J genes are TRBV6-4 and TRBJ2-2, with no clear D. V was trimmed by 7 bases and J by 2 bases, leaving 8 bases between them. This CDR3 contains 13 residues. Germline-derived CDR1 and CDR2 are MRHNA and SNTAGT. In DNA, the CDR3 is TGTGCCAGCACTCGCGATAACACCGGGGAGCTGTTTTTT. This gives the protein CASTRDNTGELFF.

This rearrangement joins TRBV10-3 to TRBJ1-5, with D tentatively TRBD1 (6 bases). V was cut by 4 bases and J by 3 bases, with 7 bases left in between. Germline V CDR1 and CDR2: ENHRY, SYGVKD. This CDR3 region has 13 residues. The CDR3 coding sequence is TGTGCCATCAGTGGACAGGACAATCAGCCCCAGCATTTT. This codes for CAISGQDNQPQHF.

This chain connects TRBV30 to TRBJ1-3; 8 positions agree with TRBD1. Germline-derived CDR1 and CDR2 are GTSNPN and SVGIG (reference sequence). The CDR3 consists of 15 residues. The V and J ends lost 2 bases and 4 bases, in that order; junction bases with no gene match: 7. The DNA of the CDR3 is TGTGCCTGGAGTCCCGGGACAGGCGCGGGAAACACCATATATTTT. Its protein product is CAWSPGTGAGNTIYF. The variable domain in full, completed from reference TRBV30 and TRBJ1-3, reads SQTIHQWPATLVQPVGSPLSLECTVEGTSNPNLYWYRQAAGRGLQLLFYSVGIGQISSEVPQNLSASRPQDRQFILSSKKLLLSDSGFYLCAWSPGTGAGNTIYFGEGSWLTVV.

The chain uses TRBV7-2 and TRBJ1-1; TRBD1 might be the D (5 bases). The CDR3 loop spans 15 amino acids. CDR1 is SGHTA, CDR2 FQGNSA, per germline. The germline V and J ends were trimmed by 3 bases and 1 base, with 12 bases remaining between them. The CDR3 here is CASSFTSGGNTEAFF. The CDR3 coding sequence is TGTGCCAGCAGCTTCACATCGGGGGGGAACACTGAAGCTTTCTTT.

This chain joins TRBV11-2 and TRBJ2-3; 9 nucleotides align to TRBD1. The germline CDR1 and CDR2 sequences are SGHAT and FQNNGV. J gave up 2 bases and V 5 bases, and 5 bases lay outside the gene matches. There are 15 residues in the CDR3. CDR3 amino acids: CASSVTGGVTDTQYF. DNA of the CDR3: TGTGCCAGCAGCGTTACAGGGGGCGTCACAGATACGCAGTATTTT. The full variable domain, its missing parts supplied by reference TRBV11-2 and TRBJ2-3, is EAGVAQSPRYKIIEKRQSVAFWCNPISGHATLYWYQQILGQGPKLLIQFQNNGVVDDSQLPKDRFSAERLKGVDSTLKIQPAKLEDSAVYLCASSVTGGVTDTQYFGPGTRLTVL.

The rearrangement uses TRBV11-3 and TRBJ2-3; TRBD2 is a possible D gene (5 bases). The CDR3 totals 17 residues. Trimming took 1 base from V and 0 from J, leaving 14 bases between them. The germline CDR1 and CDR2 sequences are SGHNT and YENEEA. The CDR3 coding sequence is TGTGCCAGCAGCTTAGGCGGCGGGTCGGCTAGCACAGATACGCAGTATTTT. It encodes CASSLGGGSASTDTQYF.

The CDR3 loop is CASRQGGGVETQYF. The CDR3 DNA follows: TGCGCCAGCAGACAGGGTGGGGGTGTTGAGACCCAGTACTTC. This chain joins TRBV5-1 and TRBJ2-5; D might be TRBD1 (6 bases). Germline CDR1 and CDR2: SGHRS and YFSETQ. The germline V and J ends were trimmed by 5 bases and 5 bases, with 16 bases remaining between them. This CDR3 contains 14 residues.